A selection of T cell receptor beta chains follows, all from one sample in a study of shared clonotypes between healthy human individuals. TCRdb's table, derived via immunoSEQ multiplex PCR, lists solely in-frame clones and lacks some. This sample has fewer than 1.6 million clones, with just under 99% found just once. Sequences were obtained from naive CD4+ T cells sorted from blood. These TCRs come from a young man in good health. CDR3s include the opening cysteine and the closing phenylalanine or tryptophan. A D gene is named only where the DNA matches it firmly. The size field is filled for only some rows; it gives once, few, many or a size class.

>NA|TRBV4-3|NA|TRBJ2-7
CASSPQDGSYEQYF
TGCGCCAGCAGCCCCCAGGACGGATCCTACGAGCAGTACTTC
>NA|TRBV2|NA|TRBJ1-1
CASSETNTEAFF
TGTGCCAGCAGTGAAACGAACACTGAAGCTTTCTTT
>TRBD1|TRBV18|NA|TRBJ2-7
CASSIRQGMYEQYF
TGTGCCAGCTCAATTCGACAGGGCATGTACGAGCAGTACTTC
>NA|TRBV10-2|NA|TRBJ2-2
CASEQRAGGGRELFF
TGCGCCAGCGAGCAGAGAGCAGGGGGGGGGCGGGAGCTGTTTTTT
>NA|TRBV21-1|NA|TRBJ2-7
CASSNGWDPQITYEQYF
TGTGCCAGCAGCAACGGATGGGACCCCCAGATTACCTACGAGCAGTACTTC
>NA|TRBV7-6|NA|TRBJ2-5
CASSLSQGGETQYF
TGTGCCAGCAGCTTATCACAGGGTGGAGAGACCCAGTACTTC
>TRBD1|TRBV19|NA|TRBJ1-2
CASSIQGAHGYTF
TGTGCCAGTAGTATACAGGGGGCGCACGGCTACACCTTC
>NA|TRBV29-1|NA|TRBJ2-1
CSVGAAGRNEQFF
TGCAGCGTGGGTGCGGCGGGACGGAATGAGCAGTTCTTC
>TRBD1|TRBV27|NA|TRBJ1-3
CASSLTGAGGNTIYF
TGTGCCAGCAGTTTAACAGGGGCTGGCGGAAACACCATATATTTT
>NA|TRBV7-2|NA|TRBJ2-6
CASSLEGRLSGANVLTF
TGTGCCAGCAGCTTAGAAGGGCGGCTCTCTGGGGCCAACGTCCTGACTTTC
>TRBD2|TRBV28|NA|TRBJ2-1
CASRNLAGGYNEQFF
TGTGCCAGCAGAAACCTTGCGGGAGGCTACAATGAGCAGTTCTTC
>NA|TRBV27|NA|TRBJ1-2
CASRGVGINYGYTF
TGTGCCAGCAGGGGGGTGGGAATTAACTATGGCTACACCTTC
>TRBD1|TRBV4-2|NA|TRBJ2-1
CASSQESGTGDDEQFF
TGTGCCAGCAGCCAAGAGTCCGGGACAGGGGACGATGAGCAGTTCTTC
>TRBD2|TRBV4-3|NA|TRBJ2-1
CASSLRTSGNEQFF
TGCGCCAGCAGCCTTCGGACTAGCGGAAATGAGCAGTTCTTC
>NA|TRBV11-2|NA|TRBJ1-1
CASSLEGRRNTEAFF
TGTGCCAGCAGCTTAGAAGGCAGGAGGAACACTGAAGCTTTCTTT
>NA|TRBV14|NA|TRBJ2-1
CASSQVWTEDNEQFF
TGTGCCAGCAGCCAAGTATGGACCGAGGACAATGAGCAGTTCTTC
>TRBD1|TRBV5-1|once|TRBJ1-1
CASSVDRGTEAFF
TGCGCCAGCAGCGTTGACAGGGGCACTGAAGCTTTCTTT
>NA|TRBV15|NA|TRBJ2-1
CATSREQIWRSYNEQFF
TGTGCCACCAGCAGAGAACAAATTTGGCGGAGCTACAATGAGCAGTTCTTC
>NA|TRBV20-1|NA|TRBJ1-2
CSARIAGYTF
TGCAGTGCTAGAATAGCGGGCTACACCTTC
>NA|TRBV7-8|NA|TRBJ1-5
CASSVRPLDSNQPQHF
TGTGCCAGCAGCGTCAGACCCCTGGACAGCAATCAGCCCCAGCATTTT